This TCR beta chain appears in the sequencing data of a study of T cell changes during pregnancy in multiple sclerosis (dated by TCRdb to the late 2010s). General notes on the study: The study looked at changes in the T cell repertoire across pregnancy in women with multiple sclerosis.

Concerning this clone: Its antigen is not yet known. The sample holds no much larger clone one base away, and base qualities are not on file.

Libraries were made using the immunoSEQ multiplex PCR assay. The clones in this table, taken by TCRdb from immuneACCESS, are in-frame only. Not every clone is retained; where verified, under half of the shortfall comes from an unresolved V gene, and the cause of the rest is unknown. The sample has about 77,000 clones on record, approximately 91% of them singletons. The ten largest clonotypes hold approximately 2% of the sample. V and J are truncated by 2 bases and 5 bases respectively, leaving an intervening sequence of 15 bases. Spanning cysteine to phenylalanine, the CDR3 consists of 15 amino acids. Kept here is only the CDR3 DNA, which spans 45 bases and is read in frame from base 1. CDR1 MNHEY and CDR2 SVGAGI were looked up in the germline V gene.

This clonotype originated in a female donor with multiple sclerosis, enrolled in a pregnancy study. The rearranged chain carries TRBV6-5 and TRBJ1-1; the D gene identity is not certain. This sample comprised peripheral blood, obtained before pregnancy. The DNA sequence reads TGTGCCAGCAGTTACAACCGAAGAACGGGGACTGAAGCTTTCTTT. This codes for CASSYNRRTGTEAFF.